The 18 T cell receptor beta chains given below trace back to one sample, sequenced in a study of blood T cell repertoires in COVID-19. This table comes from immunoSEQ multiplex PCR, and its TCRdb copy is limited to in-frame clones, with some not included. In the table there are roughly 260,000 clones, roughly 86% of which are singletons. Sequenced sample: peripheral blood. These receptors were taken from a man in his forties who had recovered from COVID-19.

J is TRBJ1-2 and V is TRBV18; unclear D gene. V lost 3 bases, J lost 8 bases, and 7 bases lay in between. Germline V CDR1 and CDR2: KGHSH, LQKENI. This CDR3 is 11 amino acids long. The CDR3 reads CASSPQEGYTF. CDR3 nucleotides: TGTGCCAGCTCACCCCAGGAAGGCTACACCTTC.

This clone was detected a few times. The rearrangement links TRBV19 to TRBJ2-7, with D possibly TRBD1 on 6 matching bases. Deletions cut 2 bases from V and 1 base from J, with 9 bases between. This CDR3 is 14 amino acids long. Germline V gene data show CDR1 as LNHDA and CDR2 as SQIVND (reference sequence). In nucleotides, the CDR3 is TGTGCCAGTAGTATAAGCGGACAGTCCTACGAGCAGTACTTC. Translation: CASSISGQSYEQYF. The full variable domain, completed using reference TRBV19 and TRBJ2-7, is DGGITQSPKYLFRKEGQNVTLSCEQNLNHDAMYWYRQDPGQGLRLIYYSQIVNDFQKGDIAEGYSVSREKKESFPLTVTSAQKNPTAFYLCASSISGQSYEQYFGPGTRLTVT.

This rearrangement joins TRBV7-3 to TRBJ2-7; 8 bases map to TRBD1. V gave up 10 bases and J gave up 0 bases; unmatched junction bases: 2. CDR1 is SGHTA, CDR2 FQGTGA, per germline. The CDR3 runs 12 residues. The CDR3 protein is CATRGPSYEQYF. The CDR3 DNA reads TGTGCCACCAGGGGGCCCTCCTACGAGCAGTACTTC.

The gene calls are TRBV2 and TRBJ2-1; 9 nucleotides agree with TRBD2. The germline V gene encodes CDR1 SNHLY and CDR2 FYNNEI. CDR3 size: 18 residues. J lost 5 bases, V lost 7 bases, and 18 bases had no gene match. The CDR3 DNA follows: TGTGCCAGCACCCCTTGGGGGGGCGGGGGGGAAACGAACAATGAGCAGTTCTTC. Its translation is CASTPWGGGGETNNEQFF. The full variable domain, its missing parts supplied by reference TRBV2 and TRBJ2-1, is EPEVTQTPSHQVTQMGQEVILRCVPISNHLYFYWYRQILGQKVEFLVSFYNNEISEKSEIFDDQFSVERPDGSNFTLKIRSTKLEDSAMYFCASTPWGGGGETNNEQFFGPGTRLTVL.

The chain uses TRBV7-9 and TRBJ2-7; 8 bases align to TRBD1. The trim removed 6 bases at V and 12 bases at J, leaving 7 bases unmatched. The CDR3 is 11 residues long. Germline V gene data show CDR1 as SEHNR and CDR2 as FQNEAQ (reference sequence). CDR3 region: CASSLGQGSYF. The CDR3 DNA sequence: TGTGCCAGCAGTCTCGGACAGGGCTCGTACTTC.

The genes are TRBV6-5 and TRBJ1-3; D unresolved. The CDR3 has 14 amino acids. CDR1 and CDR2 from the germline V gene are MNHEY and SVGAGI. V was cut by 6 bases and J by 0 bases, with 9 bases left in between. The CDR3 here is CASRRVNSGNTIYF. The CDR3 region has the DNA TGTGCCAGCAGGCGGGTAAACTCTGGAAACACCATATATTTT.

V usage is TRBV19 and J usage is TRBJ1-1, with D tentatively TRBD1 (6 bases). The V and J ends lost 9 bases and 3 bases respectively, with 17 bases between them. Germline assignment: CDR1 LNHDA and CDR2 SQIVND (reference sequence). This CDR3 is 14 amino acids long. The DNA for the CDR3 is TGTGCCAGCTCGGAGCGGGGGGGCCACACTGAAGCTTTCTTT. This codes for CASSERGGHTEAFF.

The chain couples TRBV2 to TRBJ1-2; TRBD1 agrees at 7 bases. The CDR3 has 13 amino acids. Trimming removed 8 bases from V and 4 bases from J; junction bases left unmatched: 7. Germline CDR1 SNHLY, CDR2 FYNNEI. CDR3 coding DNA: TGTGCCAGCTTGCAGGGGGGACCCTATGGCTACACCTTC. This translates into CASLQGGPYGYTF. Full variable domain (missing parts from reference TRBV2 and TRBJ1-2): EPEVTQTPSHQVTQMGQEVILRCVPISNHLYFYWYRQILGQKVEFLVSFYNNEISEKSEIFDDQFSVERPDGSNFTLKIRSTKLEDSAMYFCASLQGGPYGYTFGSGTRLTVV.

This clone was seen a single time. The genes are TRBV3-1 (or the pseudogene TRBV3-2) and TRBJ2-7, with 13 nucleotides matching TRBD2. V was pared by 0 bases and J by 3 bases, with 20 bases of the junction left unmatched. This CDR3 has 22 residues. Germline-derived CDR1 and CDR2 are LGHDT and YNNKEL (reference sequence). In DNA, the CDR3 is TGTGCCAGCAGCCAAGATCGCTTTCCCGTGGGACTAGCGGGGTATACTTACTACGAGCAGTACTTC. It codes for CASSQDRFPVGLAGYTYYEQYF.

V and J are TRBV11-2 and TRBJ1-4; D not resolved. The CDR3 sequence is 14 residues long. CDR1 and CDR2 (germline): SGHAT, FQNNGV. With 3 bases removed from V and 7 bases from J, the gap between germline ends came to 12 bases. The CDR3 DNA sequence: TGTGCCAGCAGCTTCCAGGACTTTTCTGAAAAACTGTTTTTT. As protein: CASSFQDFSEKLFF.

There are a few counts of this clone. The chain links TRBV7-6 to TRBJ1-6; D unclear. Germline V lookup: CDR1 SGHVS, CDR2 FNYEAQ. The CDR3 covers 16 residues. V was cut by 2 bases and J by 7 bases, with 15 bases left in between. Here the CDR3 reads CASSLSMGSLNSPLHF. In nucleotides, the CDR3 is TGTGCCAGCAGCTTAAGCATGGGCAGCCTGAATTCACCCCTCCACTTT.

This chain uses TRBV27 with TRBJ1-3, with TRBD1 matching 8 bases. Germline CDR1 and CDR2: MNHEY and SMNVEV (reference sequence). The CDR3 runs 15 residues. The V and J ends lost 4 bases and 4 bases, in that order; junction bases with no gene match: 6. CDR3 sequence (DNA): TGTGCCAGCAGTTCTCGGACAGGGTTCGGAAACACCATATATTTT. Its translation is CASSSRTGFGNTIYF.

The CDR3 DNA follows: TGTGCCAGCAGCGCCGGGACAGTTCGTAATGAAAAACTGTTTTTT. This translates into CASSAGTVRNEKLFF. The chain is built from TRBV7-2 and TRBJ1-4, with 7 positions matching TRBD1. Germline trimming cut 5 bases from V and 4 bases from J; bases unmatched to any gene: 7. The CDR3 runs 15 residues. Germline V gene lookup returns CDR1 SGHTA and CDR2 FQGNSA.

The gene calls are TRBV28 and TRBJ2-7; 7 bases align to TRBD1. The germline V gene encodes CDR1 MDHEN and CDR2 SYDVKM. V was clipped by 3 bases and J by 3 bases; unmatched bases: 8. This CDR3 region has 15 residues. The CDR3 coding sequence is TGTGCCAGCAGTTTTCAGTCGGCAGGGGGCTACGAGCAGTACTTC. It codes for CASSFQSAGGYEQYF.

This clone has more than one count but fewer than ten. The chain combines TRBV13 with TRBJ2-7; D remains unclear. The CDR3 covers 12 residues. The V end lost 6 bases, the J end lost 3 bases, and 9 bases lay between the germline ends. Germline V lookup: CDR1 PRHDT, CDR2 FYEKMQ (reference sequence). The CDR3 here is CASSLRLYEQYF. The CDR3 nucleotides are TGTGCCAGCAGTCTTCGACTCTACGAGCAGTACTTC.

This chain uses TRBV21-1 with TRBJ2-7; TRBD1 was called by the table and not checked on the DNA. TRBV21-1 is a pseudogene locus. The CDR3 runs to 19 residues. The CDR3 loop is CASSRGLTWRRGLSYEQYF. CDR3 coding DNA: TGTGCCAGCAGCCGTGGATTGACATGGCGCAGGGGTCTATCCTACGAGCAGTACTTC.

V and J are TRBV11-2 and TRBJ2-7, with D possibly matching TRBD1 (6 bases). Per germline, CDR1 SGHAT and CDR2 FQNNGV. Between the trimmed V and J ends, which lost 2 bases and 4 bases, there was a span of 18 bases. The length of the CDR3 is 16 residues. The chain's CDR3 is CASSLPEGGFPYEQYF. DNA for the CDR3: TGTGCCAGCAGCTTACCCGAAGGGGGTTTCCCTTACGAGCAGTACTTC.

This chain uses TRBV27 with TRBJ2-3; 8 nucleotides line up with TRBD2. The CDR3 has 16 amino acids. Germline V gives CDR1 MNHEY, CDR2 SMNVEV (reference sequence). V trimming: 5 bases; J trimming: 4 bases; junction bases outside the gene matches: 11. The CDR3 sequence: CASSPPGLVVPDTQYF. In nucleotides, the CDR3 is TGTGCCAGCAGTCCCCCGGGACTAGTCGTCCCAGATACGCAGTATTTT.